Following are 30 T cell receptor beta chains from one sample sequenced in a study of blood T cell repertoires in COVID-19. Using immunoSEQ multiplex PCR, the repertoire was profiled, and TCRdb retains in-frame clones only, with some absent. In the table there are 100,000 to 120,000 clones, approximately 90% of which are singletons. Sequencing was carried out using peripheral blood. The receptors here all came from a woman aged 45-60 years with acute or convalescent COVID-19.

This chain's CDR3 is CASSPGGRSGRANEQFF. The CDR3 DNA is TGCGCCAGCAGCCCCGGAGGGAGGAGCGGGAGGGCCAATGAGCAGTTCTTC. This chain connects TRBV5-1 to TRBJ2-1; 10 nucleotides agree with TRBD2. The length of the CDR3 is 17 residues. V lost 4 bases to trimming and J lost 6 bases; unmatched junction nucleotides: 13. The germline CDR1 and CDR2 sequences are SGHRS and YFSETQ. The variable domain in full, completed from reference TRBV5-1 and TRBJ2-1, reads KAGVTQTPRYLIKTRGQQVTLSCSPISGHRSVSWYQQTPGQGLQFLFEYFSETQRNKGNFPGRFSGRQFSNSRSEMNVSTLELGDSALYLCASSPGGRSGRANEQFFGPGTRLTVL.

This chain links TRBV30 with TRBJ1-5, with 7 bases that match TRBD1. CDR1 is GTSNPN, CDR2 SVGIG, per germline (reference sequence). Trimming at V came to 1 base and at J to 2 bases, leaving 2 bases not matched to a gene. CDR3 length: 14 residues. Written as DNA, the CDR3 is TGTGCCTGGAGTGGAACAGGGGGCAATCAGCCCCAGCATTTT. Translation gives CAWSGTGGNQPQHF.

The chain employs TRBV18 and TRBJ2-7, with 13 positions matching TRBD2. CDR3 length: 16 residues. The germline V gene encodes CDR1 KGHSH and CDR2 LQKENI. V shed 0 bases and J 5 bases; nucleotides not matched to a gene: 4. The DNA of the CDR3 is TGTGCCAGCTCACCACCCGGACTAGCGGGAGAGGACGAGCAGTACTTC. Translated: CASSPPGLAGEDEQYF.

This chain links TRBV29-1 with TRBJ2-7, with 11 nucleotides matching TRBD2. CDR3 length equals 14 residues. The trim removed 6 bases at V and 2 bases at J, leaving 6 bases unmatched. Per germline, CDR1 SQVTM and CDR2 ANQGSEA. This CDR3 is CSVVTSGATYEQYF. The CDR3 DNA reads TGCAGCGTGGTGACTAGCGGGGCAACCTACGAGCAGTACTTC.

The CDR3 DNA sequence: TGTGCCAGCAGAGGGGACAGCGTCGGCGAGCAGTACTTC. It encodes CASRGDSVGEQYF. The chain uses TRBV2 and TRBJ2-7; 7 bases map to TRBD1. With 6 bases clipped from V and 6 bases from J, the junction kept 8 bases outside the gene matches. CDR1 and CDR2 (germline): SNHLY, FYNNEI. This CDR3 is 13 amino acids long.

The chain recombines TRBV12-3 or TRBV12-4 with TRBJ1-1; 9 bases line up with TRBD1. V lost 3 bases and J lost 5; bases outside the gene matches: 1. The CDR3 extends over 13 amino acids. The CDR3 bases are TGTGCCAGCAGTTTGGGACAGGGAACTGAAGCTTTCTTT. This gives the protein CASSLGQGTEAFF.

The chain uses TRBV7-2 and TRBJ2-7; TRBD2 might be the D (5 bases). The CDR3 totals 14 residues. Trimming removed 5 bases from V and 2 bases from J, with 13 bases in between. Germline CDR1 and CDR2: SGHTA and FQGNSA. The CDR3 DNA is TGTGCCAGCAGCCAAGACTACTCCACCTACGAGCAGTACTTC. Translated: CASSQDYSTYEQYF.

V is TRBV19 and J is TRBJ1-2; 8 nucleotides align to TRBD1. The CDR3 covers 12 residues. Germline-derived CDR1 and CDR2 are LNHDA and SQIVND (reference sequence). V lost 5 bases to trimming and J lost 6 bases; unmatched junction nucleotides: 2. CDR3 sequence: CASSPGGDGYTF. The CDR3 DNA is TGTGCCAGTAGTCCAGGGGGCGATGGCTACACCTTC.

This sequence joins TRBV7-2 and TRBJ1-1; perhaps TRBD1 as D (5 bases). This CDR3 is built from 15 residues. V lost 1 base to trimming and J lost 4 bases, with 13 bases between them. From germline, CDR1 is SGHTA and CDR2 FQGNSA. DNA of the CDR3: TGTGCCAGCAGCTTAGGATGGCGTCAGGGCACTGAAGCTTTCTTT. Its translation is CASSLGWRQGTEAFF.

The chain links TRBV19 to TRBJ2-1; no clear D gene. The ends were cut back, 3 bases at V and 12 bases at J, with 18 bases in the middle. Germline assignment: CDR1 LNHDA and CDR2 SQIVND (reference sequence). The CDR3 length is 14 residues. CDR3 amino acids: CASSIVGVGEGQFF. The CDR3 DNA reads as TGTGCCAGTAGTATTGTTGGTGTAGGAGAAGGGCAGTTCTTC.

The chain is built from TRBV12-3 or TRBV12-4 and TRBJ1-1; unclear D gene. Trimming removed 7 bases from V and 10 bases from J, with 19 bases in between. The CDR3 extends over 13 amino acids. CDR3 protein: CASTETLTRGAFF. CDR3 in DNA: TGTGCCAGCACCGAGACGCTCACCCGCGGAGCTTTCTTT.

The chain couples TRBV11-2 to TRBJ1-1; 9 bases are shared with TRBD1. Unmatched junction bases numbered 9, after V lost 5 bases and J lost 5 bases. Per the germline V gene, CDR1 is SGHAT and CDR2 is FQNNGV. The CDR3 consists of 15 residues. The CDR3 DNA sequence: TGTGCCAGCAGCCGCCGGGACAGGGATGGGACTGAAGCTTTCTTT. Protein product: CASSRRDRDGTEAFF.

This sequence joins TRBV19 and TRBJ1-1; 7 bases align to TRBD1. The germline V gene encodes CDR1 LNHDA and CDR2 SQIVND (reference sequence). The CDR3 loop spans 16 amino acids. The V gene end was trimmed by 6 bases and the J gene end by 4 bases; junction bases not matched to a gene: 14. CDR3 in amino acids: CASRFKRQGQSTEAFF. The CDR3 bases are TGTGCCAGTAGGTTTAAACGACAGGGTCAGAGCACTGAAGCTTTCTTT.

The chain employs TRBV4-1 and TRBJ2-7; perhaps TRBD1 as D (5 bases). V was pared by 0 bases and J by 6 bases, with 9 bases between. This CDR3 spans 13 amino acids. Germline V CDR1 and CDR2: MGHRA, YSYEKL. The CDR3 region is CASSQEGVSEQYF. CDR3 bases: TGCGCCAGCAGCCAAGAAGGGGTCTCCGAGCAGTACTTC.

The V and J genes are TRBV4-2 and TRBJ1-1, with TRBD1 matching over 8 bases. Germline trimming cut 2 bases from V and 9 bases from J; bases unmatched to any gene: 17. This CDR3 has 17 residues. The germline V gene encodes CDR1 LGHNA and CDR2 YNFKEQ. CDR3 in DNA: TGTGCCAGCAGCCAAACCCTAACGGGACAGGTCAAGCCCCAAGCTTTCTTT. Residues: CASSQTLTGQVKPQAFF.

This rearrangement joins TRBV2 to TRBJ2-5; weak D call: TRBD2 (6 bases). Germline V gene data show CDR1 as SNHLY and CDR2 as FYNNEI. Trimming stripped 4 bases from V and 5 bases from J, with 17 bases between. The CDR3 loop spans 15 amino acids. The chain's CDR3 is CASSGSESGLETQYF. CDR3 bases: TGTGCCAGCAGTGGATCAGAAAGCGGGTTGGAGACCCAGTACTTC.

For the CDR3, the DNA is TGTGCCACCAGCAGAGATGTAACAAGCGGCTACGAGCAGTACTTC. This codes for CATSRDVTSGYEQYF. The gene calls are TRBV15 and TRBJ2-7, with a possible D match to TRBD2 (5 bases). The CDR3 runs 15 residues. Germline V lookup: CDR1 LNHNV, CDR2 YYDKDF (reference sequence). With 0 bases removed from V and 3 bases from J, the gap between germline ends came to 12 bases.

This chain connects TRBV7-9 to TRBJ1-2; no firm D call. The CDR3 is 13 amino acids. Between the trimmed V and J ends, which lost 7 bases and 8 bases, there was a span of 17 bases. Germline V lookup: CDR1 SEHNR, CDR2 FQNEAQ (reference sequence). The CDR3 sequence is CASTLDGRVGYTF. Here the CDR3 DNA reads TGTGCCAGCACCTTGGACGGGAGAGTCGGCTACACCTTC.

This rearrangement joins TRBV5-1 to TRBJ1-4, with a tentative D call TRBD1 (6 bases). The germline CDR1 and CDR2 sequences are SGHRS and YFSETQ. V lost 4 bases and J 4 bases, leaving 11 bases between the germline ends. The CDR3 has 14 amino acids. Here the CDR3 reads CASSPGTLNEKLFF. In DNA form, the CDR3 reads TGCGCCAGCAGCCCCGGGACACTTAATGAAAAACTGTTTTTT.

The J gene is TRBJ2-5, the V gene TRBV15, with a weak D call TRBD1 (6 bases). The CDR3 loop spans 15 amino acids. V shed 1 base and J shed 1 base, with 10 bases lying between them. Germline V gene sequence: CDR1 LNHNV, CDR2 YYDKDF (reference sequence). CDR3 DNA sequence: TGTGCCACCAGCAGAGGGGGGCAGTCCCAAGAGACCCAGTACTTC. Its translation: CATSRGGQSQETQYF.

In its sample, this clone was seen once. The chain uses TRBV27 and TRBJ2-1, with D possibly being TRBD2 (5 bases). This CDR3 comprises 17 residues. Germline V gene sequence: CDR1 MNHEY, CDR2 SMNVEV (reference sequence). With 3 bases removed from V and 4 bases from J, the gap between germline ends came to 19 bases. The CDR3 sequence is CASSLIGGPRNYNEQFF. Written as DNA, the CDR3 is TGTGCCAGCAGTTTGATCGGAGGCCCGCGGAATTACAATGAGCAGTTCTTC.

The rearrangement uses TRBV5-1 and TRBJ2-3; D is unresolved. The CDR3 totals 15 residues. Trimming took off 4 bases at V and 3 bases at J, with 15 bases between the two ends. The germline CDR1 and CDR2 sequences are SGHRS and YFSETQ. Written as DNA, the CDR3 is TGCGCCAGCAGCGCGACTGACTCAAGGACAGATACGCAGTATTTT. Translated: CASSATDSRTDTQYF.

CDR3 nucleotides: TGTGCCAGCAGCTTCGGGGGAGGGCCAGACGAGCAGTACTTC. This gives the protein CASSFGGGPDEQYF. The chain couples TRBV5-4 to TRBJ2-7; TRBD2 matches 7 bases. V shed 2 bases and J 5 bases; nucleotides not matched to a gene: 7. Germline V gives CDR1 SGHNT, CDR2 YYREEE (reference sequence). The CDR3 consists of 14 residues.

This clone has a single count. The V gene is TRBV3-1 (or the pseudogene TRBV3-2), the J gene TRBJ2-2; TRBD2 might be the D (5 bases). There are 15 residues in the CDR3. Trimming took off 1 base at V and 7 bases at J, with 13 bases between the two ends. CDR1 and CDR2 from the germline V gene are LGHDT and YNNKEL (reference sequence). CDR3: CASSQGLLVGGELFF. The CDR3 nucleotides read TGTGCCAGCAGCCAAGGTCTACTAGTTGGCGGGGAGCTGTTTTTT.

The rearrangement uses TRBV10-3 and TRBJ1-4, with D possibly matching TRBD1 (5 bases). This CDR3 is 15 amino acids long. Trimming took off 6 bases at V and 0 bases at J, with 11 bases between the two ends. Germline loops: CDR1 ENHRY, CDR2 SYGVKD. CDR3 sequence: CAISDRSATNEKLFF. The CDR3 nucleotides are TGTGCCATCAGCGACAGAAGTGCAACTAATGAAAAACTGTTTTTT.

This clone was detected a few times. The genes are TRBV19 and TRBJ2-7; 8 bases match TRBD1. The CDR3 runs to 14 residues. From germline, CDR1 is LNHDA and CDR2 SQIVND (reference sequence). The V segment lost 5 bases and the J segment 3 bases; nucleotides outside the gene matches: 6. CDR3 sequence (DNA): TGTGCCAGTAGTCCGCGACAGGGGATCTACGAGCAGTACTTC. Translation gives CASSPRQGIYEQYF.

This sequence joins TRBV30 and TRBJ2-2; D possibly corresponds to TRBD1 (5 bases). This CDR3 is 13 amino acids long. Germline loops: CDR1 GTSNPN, CDR2 SVGIG (reference sequence). V lost 2 bases and J lost 4, with 8 bases in between. CDR3: CAWSLTVTGELFF. Written as DNA, the CDR3 is TGTGCCTGGAGTTTGACAGTCACCGGGGAGCTGTTTTTT.

The chain joins TRBV5-8 to TRBJ1-2, with D hard to call. V lost 3 bases and J lost 3, with 12 bases in between. Germline V gives CDR1 SGHTS, CDR2 YDEGEE. The CDR3 sequence is 14 residues long. The CDR3 region has the DNA TGTGCCAGCAGCTGGAGGCGGATCGACTATGGCTACACCTTC. Protein: CASSWRRIDYGYTF.

This rearrangement joins TRBV18 to TRBJ1-2; the D gene is possibly TRBD1 (5 bases). The germline V gene has CDR1 KGHSH and CDR2 LQKENI. The CDR3 is 12 residues long. V lost 3 bases to trimming and J lost 6 bases, with 8 bases between them. The CDR3 coding sequence is TGTGCCAGCTCACCGACAGAAGATGGCTACACCTTC. Protein product: CASSPTEDGYTF.

V is TRBV19 and J is TRBJ2-1; tentatively, D is TRBD1 (9 bases). The length of the CDR3 is 18 residues. Per the germline V gene, CDR1 is LNHDA and CDR2 is SQIVND (reference sequence). Trimming removed 2 bases at V and 1 base at J, with 18 bases between. CDR3 amino acids: CASSIRGGTGSSYNEQFF. CDR3 bases: TGTGCCAGTAGTATACGGGGGGGGACAGGGTCTTCCTACAATGAGCAGTTCTTC.